One and the same sample provided the 12 T cell receptor beta chains below, sequenced in a study of blood T cells in healthy people across ages. A J-beta primer mix and a sample-barcoded 5' primer were used in a second PCR of roughly 7 to 12 cycles. MiXCR was run by TCRdb on the 5' RACE reads, yielding one entry per CDR3 protein. The sample comprises hundreds of thousands of distinct CDR3 sequences, about 27% of which are singletons, and approximately 3.6% rests with the top ten. These data were also filed under a second study, of T cells of mothers and their children.

Sequencing input: blood. The source of these receptors is a boy aged 2 to 10 in good health.

This clonotype occurred a few times. The chain combines TRBV7-6 with TRBJ2-7; the match to TRBD2 covers 12 bases. This CDR3 comprises 14 residues. The trim removed 5 bases at V and 5 bases at J, leaving 4 bases unmatched. Looked up from germline, CDR1 is SGHVS and CDR2 is FNYEAQ. The CDR3 DNA reads as TGTGCCAGCAGCCCAAGACTAGCGGGAGACGAGCAGTACTTC. Translation: CASSPRLAGDEQYF.

This clonotype was detected a few times. This chain connects TRBV5-1 to TRBJ2-5; maybe TRBD1 (6 bases). Per germline, CDR1 SGHRS and CDR2 YFSETQ. The germline V and J ends were trimmed by 3 bases and 2 bases, with 11 bases remaining between them. CDR3 size: 14 residues. CDR3 DNA: TGCGCCAGCAGCTCCGGACAGCGTCAAGAGACCCAGTACTTC. Translation gives CASSSGQRQETQYF.

This clonotype occurred a few times. J is TRBJ2-1 and V is TRBV9, with TRBD2 identical over 11 bases. The V gene end was trimmed by 4 bases and the J gene end by 3 bases; junction bases not matched to a gene: 6. Germline V gives CDR1 SGDLS, CDR2 YYNGEE. The CDR3 is 16 amino acids. The CDR3 DNA sequence: TGTGCCAGCAGCCCCCGACTAGCGGGATTCTACAATGAGCAGTTCTTC. This encodes CASSPRLAGFYNEQFF.

This clonotype was counted only a few times. The chain links TRBV11-2 to TRBJ2-2; D is unresolved. Germline CDR1 SGHAT, CDR2 FQNNGV. This CDR3 is 14 amino acids long. Trimming left V 5 bases short and J 6 bases short, with 13 bases between. CDR3 nucleotides: TGTGCCAGCAGCCCGTTCTCTGGGGCCGGGGAGCTGTTTTTT. Encoded protein: CASSPFSGAGELFF.

This clonotype was recorded at least ten times. The chain joins TRBV20-1 to TRBJ2-7; 7 nucleotides line up with TRBD1. With V trimmed by 5 bases and J by 3 bases, 13 bases remained unmatched. CDR1 DFQATT and CDR2 SNEGSKA come from the germline V gene (reference sequence). The CDR3 is 15 residues long. The CDR3 is CSAQDRGQFGYEQYF. The CDR3, as DNA: TGCAGTGCTCAAGACCGGGGACAGTTTGGCTACGAGCAGTACTTC.

Only a few counts were recorded for this clonotype. The chain links TRBV6-1 to TRBJ1-5; the D is unclear. The CDR3 contains 15 residues. Germline V lookup: CDR1 MNHNS, CDR2 SASEGT. V was pared by 4 bases and J by 3 bases, with 13 bases between. CDR3 nucleotide sequence: TGTGCCAGCAGTGGGACCCGTCGGGCCAATCAGCCCCAGCATTTT. This gives the protein CASSGTRRANQPQHF.

As for this clonotype: One end of the junction fails to match germline, which may point to a read error. This chain uses TRBV10-3 with TRBJ2-1; 7 nucleotides align to TRBD2. Germline V gene lookup returns CDR1 ENHRY and CDR2 SYGVKD. The CDR3 runs 15 residues. The CDR3, as DNA: TGCGCCATCAGATCCAGCGGGAATACGAACAATGAGCAGTTCTTC. It specifies CAIRSSGNTNNEQFF.

The chain is built from TRBV11-2 and TRBJ2-3, with 13 bases fitting TRBD2. V lost 1 base to trimming and J lost 1 base; unmatched junction nucleotides: 2. The germline gives CDR1 SGHAT, CDR2 FQNNGV. CDR3 length equals 17 residues. The DNA for the CDR3 is TGTGCCAGCAGCTTAGGAGGACTAGCGGGGGGCACAGATACGCAGTATTTT. Protein product: CASSLGGLAGGTDTQYF.

The rearrangement joins TRBV5-1 to TRBJ2-7, with TRBD2 identical over 9 bases. The CDR3 has 13 amino acids. Trimming cost V 6 bases and J 3 bases; bases outside gene matches: 4. Germline lookup yields CDR1 SGHRS and CDR2 YFSETQ. The CDR3 here is CASMRREGYEQYF. The CDR3 nucleotides read TGCGCCAGCATGAGGCGGGAGGGCTACGAGCAGTACTTC.

The V call is TRBV19, the J call TRBJ2-2; D gene uncertain. V was trimmed by 7 bases and J by 6 bases, leaving 18 bases between them. The CDR3 totals 15 residues. Germline values: CDR1 LNHDA, CDR2 SQIVND (reference sequence). This CDR3 reads CASNVGVEPAGELFF. CDR3 coding DNA: TGTGCCAGTAATGTTGGGGTGGAGCCGGCCGGGGAGCTGTTTTTT.

This clonotype appeared a few times. CDR3 sequence (DNA): TGTGCCAGCAGCTTTTGGGGGGGACTAAATCCCAATGAGCAGTTCTTC. Its protein product is CASSFWGGLNPNEQFF. This rearrangement joins TRBV7-9 to TRBJ2-5, with 7 nucleotides matching TRBD2. The J call is in doubt because the DNA end fits TRBJ2-1 better. The CDR3 covers 16 residues. The germline CDR1 and CDR2 sequences are SEHNR and FQNEAQ (reference sequence).

This chain joins TRBV15 and TRBJ1-5, with D unclear. Germline values: CDR1 LNHNV, CDR2 YYDKDF (reference sequence). This CDR3 has 13 amino acids. The germline V and J ends were trimmed by 3 bases and 4 bases, with 7 bases remaining between them. This CDR3 reads CATSRGRNQPQHF. CDR3 coding DNA: TGTGCCACCAGCAGGGGCAGAAATCAGCCCCAGCATTTT.